Presented here are 12 T cell receptor beta chains from one specimen sequenced in a study of T cell changes during pregnancy in multiple sclerosis (dated by TCRdb to the late 2010s). Libraries were constructed by the immunoSEQ multiplex PCR assay. Entries here come from immuneACCESS through TCRdb and include only in-frame sequences with V and J called. Some clones fail to appear in such tables; in the studies checked, an unresolved V gene covers under half of the shortfall, and the cause of the remainder is unknown. For this sample the table gives 85,000 to 100,000 clones, of which around 94% were detected only once. The top ten hold more than 2.5% of the sample. Sequenced material: peripheral blood, taken in the first trimester of pregnancy. Source of these receptors: a female donor with multiple sclerosis, enrolled in a pregnancy study.

The chain couples TRBV27 to TRBJ2-7; possible D gene TRBD2, 6 bases. CDR3 length equals 12 residues. V lost 3 bases and J 6 bases, leaving 9 bases between the germline ends. Germline assignment: CDR1 MNHEY and CDR2 SMNVEV (reference sequence). The CDR3 loop is CASSLGGTEQYF. As DNA, the CDR3 is TGTGCCAGCAGTTTGGGGGGTACCGAGCAGTACTTC.

CDR3 bases: TGTGCCAGCAGTTTAGGCTATGAGCAGTTCTTC. Translating it yields CASSLGYEQFF. This chain uses TRBV27 with TRBJ2-1; the D is unclear. The CDR3 sequence is 11 residues long. CDR1 is MNHEY, CDR2 SMNVEV, per germline (reference sequence). Trimming removed 2 bases from V and 8 bases from J, with 4 bases in between.

This sequence joins TRBV7-6 and TRBJ2-1; TRBD2 matches at 8 bases. The CDR3 extends over 15 amino acids. Germline CDR1 is SGHVS and CDR2 is FNYEAQ. Trimming took 1 base from V and 5 from J; bases not matched to a gene: 4. The CDR3 nucleotides are TGTGCCAGCAGCTTAGTTGGGACTAGTCACAATGAGCAGTTCTTC. It codes for CASSLVGTSHNEQFF.

This chain joins TRBV25-1 and TRBJ2-4, with 12 bases fitting TRBD1. The CDR3 extends over 17 amino acids. From germline, CDR1 is MGHDK and CDR2 SYGVNS. V gave up 4 bases and J gave up 9 bases; unmatched junction bases: 13. CDR3 region: CASSGRDRGRWSSIQYF. CDR3 nucleotides: TGTGCCAGCAGTGGGCGGGACAGGGGGCGTTGGTCAAGCATTCAGTACTTC.

The chain uses TRBV28 and TRBJ1-5; D not resolved. There are 11 residues in the CDR3. Germline V gives CDR1 MDHEN, CDR2 SYDVKM. V lost 3 bases and J lost 9, with 6 bases in between. CDR3 DNA: TGTGCCAGCAGTTTTGAGGGGCCCCAGCATTTT. Protein sequence: CASSFEGPQHF. The complete variable domain, with remaining parts taken from reference TRBV28 and TRBJ1-5, reads DVKVTQSSRYLVKRTGEKVFLECVQDMDHENMFWYRQDPGLGLRLIYFSYDVKMKEKGDIPEGYSVSREKKERFSLILESASTNQTSMYLCASSFEGPQHFGDGTRLSIL.

The CDR3 coding sequence is TGTGCCAGCAGAGCTATGGGACAGGGGGGCGAAAAACTGTTTTTT. It yields the protein CASRAMGQGGEKLFF. The chain couples TRBV28 to TRBJ1-4; 11 nucleotides align to TRBD1. CDR1 and CDR2 (germline): MDHEN, SYDVKM. The ends lost 6 bases at V and 8 bases at J; junction bases unmatched: 8. The CDR3 spans 15 residues.

The V call is TRBV18, the J call TRBJ2-7; 9 bases fit TRBD1. Germline loops: CDR1 KGHSH, CDR2 LQKENI. V shed 5 bases, J shed 1 base, and the junction held 9 bases outside the gene matches. The CDR3 contains 16 residues. The CDR3 DNA reads as TGTGCCAGCTCAACAACCGGGACAGGGACGTCCTACGAGCAGTACTTC. Its translation: CASSTTGTGTSYEQYF.

The V call is TRBV29-1, the J call TRBJ2-1; D ambiguous. The ends were cut back, 4 bases at V and 0 bases at J, with 10 bases in the middle. The CDR3 covers 14 residues. Germline values: CDR1 SQVTM, CDR2 ANQGSEA. Here the CDR3 DNA reads TGCAGCGTTGTATACCGGGTCTCCTACAATGAGCAGTTCTTC. It specifies CSVVYRVSYNEQFF.

This clone has just one count. The chain recombines TRBV29-1 with TRBJ1-1, with 7 positions matching TRBD1. Trimming at V came to 3 bases and at J to 4 bases, leaving 8 bases not matched to a gene. CDR1 SQVTM and CDR2 ANQGSEA come from the germline V gene. The CDR3 is 14 residues long. The CDR3 protein is CSVELGGSGTEAFF. CDR3 nucleotides: TGCAGCGTTGAGTTAGGGGGCTCAGGCACTGAAGCTTTCTTT.

To note about this clone: This sample also contains other DNA sequences that code for the same CDR3. The chain is built from TRBV27 and TRBJ2-7, with D hard to call. Trimming removed 4 bases at V and 1 base at J, with 2 bases between. CDR1 and CDR2 (germline): MNHEY, SMNVEV (reference sequence). This CDR3 comprises 11 residues. The CDR3 DNA follows: TGTGCCAGCAGTTCTTCCTACGAGCAGTACTTC. It is translated as CASSSSYEQYF.

Only one count was recorded for this clone. The J gene is TRBJ2-2, the V gene TRBV4-2; 8 bases match TRBD2. V gave up 1 base and J gave up 1 base; unmatched junction bases: 2. The CDR3 has 16 residues. Germline V gives CDR1 LGHNA, CDR2 YNFKEQ. The CDR3 sequence: CASSQALAGNTGELFF. CDR3 coding DNA: TGTGCCAGCAGCCAAGCGCTAGCGGGGAACACCGGGGAGCTGTTTTTT.

This chain connects TRBV28 to TRBJ2-1; D is undetermined. V was pared by 2 bases and J by 9 bases, with 5 bases between. This CDR3 contains 11 residues. Germline values: CDR1 MDHEN, CDR2 SYDVKM. CDR3 in DNA: TGTGCCAGCAGTTTACTCCGTGAGCAGTTCTTC. Translated, it gives CASSLLREQFF.